What follows is one TCR beta chain and its context. Its target is not known. The data stem from a study of identifying expanded T cells in peripheral blood. No infections or other immune events were documented during collection. General study findings and limits: Variance in clone template counts between approximately two-week samples significantly increased with total template count across all healthy donors.

V gave up 5 bases and J gave up 4 bases, with 15 bases separating them. Germline CDR1 SGHTA, CDR2 FQGNSA. CDR3 size: 14 residues. Produced via immunoSEQ multiplex PCR; TCRdb's table is partial and in-frame only. The sample yields 55,000 to 60,000 clones, roughly 89% seen once. The sequence derives from a person aged 18 to 70 in good health. This chain uses TRBV7-2 with TRBJ2-7, with D tentatively TRBD2 (5 bases). Sequencing input: blood. CDR3: CASSPQAGDYEQYF. The CDR3 nucleotides read TGTGCCAGCAGCCCCCAAGCCGGGGATTACGAGCAGTACTTC. Filled out from reference TRBV7-2 and TRBJ2-7, the complete variable domain reads GAGVSQSPSNKVTEKGKDVELRCDPISGHTALYWYRQSLGQGLEFLIYFQGNSAPDKSGLPSDRFSAERTGGSVSTLTIQRTQQEDSAVYLCASSPQAGDYEQYFGPGTRLTVT.